Below are 13 T cell receptor beta chains sequenced from a single sample in a study of OX40 agonist ivuxolimab in advanced cancers. The library relied on the immunoSEQ multiplex PCR assay. Held by TCRdb, this immuneACCESS table contains in-frame sequences only and omits some clones. Under half of the omission traces to an unresolved V gene where checked; the cause of the rest is unknown. This sample gives more than 50,000 clones in total; nearly 90% of them show up just once. The top ten clones comprise approximately 0.33% of the sample. Here the sequenced sample was CD4+ or CD8+ T cells sorted from blood, taken in a trial of the OX40 agonist ivuxolimab. Receptors originate from an adult with an advanced solid tumor such as melanoma, head and neck, liver or kidney cancer.

V is TRBV11-2 and J is TRBJ1-1, with TRBD1 matching over 8 bases. The ends lost 5 bases at V and 10 bases at J; junction bases unmatched: 6. This CDR3 spans 12 amino acids. The germline CDR1 and CDR2 sequences are SGHAT and FQNNGV. The CDR3 region has the DNA TGTGCCAGCAGCCTCCTGGACAGGGCAGCTTTCTTT. Protein sequence: CASSLLDRAAFF.

The rearrangement uses TRBV18 and TRBJ1-1; maybe TRBD1 (6 bases). Germline V gene sequence: CDR1 KGHSH, CDR2 LQKENI. This CDR3 is 13 amino acids long. V gave up 4 bases and J gave up 1 base, with 7 bases separating them. The CDR3 region has the DNA TGTGCCAGCTCACAGGGGGAGAACACTGAAGCTTTCTTT. Its translation: CASSQGENTEAFF. Looking up the rest from reference TRBV18 and TRBJ1-1 gives the full variable domain: NAGVMQNPRHLVRRRGQEARLRCSPMKGHSHVYWYRQLPEEGLKFMVYLQKENIIDESGMPKERFSAEFPKEGPSILRIQQVVRGDSAAYFCASSQGENTEAFFGQGTRLTVV.

V is TRBV5-1 and J is TRBJ2-3; perhaps TRBD2 as D (6 bases). Germline V gene sequence: CDR1 SGHRS, CDR2 YFSETQ. The CDR3 runs to 16 residues. The V end lost 0 bases, the J end lost 3 bases, and 14 bases lay between the germline ends. The CDR3 loop is CASSLAPGVGTDTQYF. Written as DNA, the CDR3 is TGCGCCAGCAGCTTGGCCCCGGGGGTTGGGACAGATACGCAGTATTTT.

The chain joins TRBV18 to TRBJ2-3, with D possibly being TRBD1 (6 bases). Trimming pared 5 bases from V and 0 bases from J, leaving 9 bases between. The CDR3 loop spans 14 amino acids. In germline, CDR1 is KGHSH, CDR2 LQKENI. The CDR3 sequence is CASSIGQSTDTQYF. CDR3 DNA sequence: TGTGCCAGCTCAATAGGACAGAGCACAGATACGCAGTATTTT.

V is TRBV6-5 and J is TRBJ2-7; TRBD1 agrees at 8 bases. With 6 bases clipped from V and 6 bases from J, the junction kept 10 bases outside the gene matches. Germline V CDR1 and CDR2: MNHEY, SVGAGI. The CDR3 is 14 amino acids. The CDR3 DNA is TGTGCCAGCAGCTCTAACACAGGGGGAGGCGAGCAGTACTTC. Protein product: CASSSNTGGGEQYF.

J is TRBJ2-7 and V is TRBV5-1; TRBD1 matches 12 bases. V lost 3 bases, J lost 7 bases, and 5 bases stayed unmatched. Germline loops: CDR1 SGHRS, CDR2 YFSETQ. The CDR3 extends over 14 amino acids. For the CDR3, the DNA is TGCGCCAGCAGCTCGGGGGACAGGGGGCGTGAGCAGTACTTC. This encodes CASSSGDRGREQYF.

CDR3: CSVAQGAPIYYEQYF. The CDR3 nucleotides read TGCAGCGTAGCACAGGGGGCGCCTATATATTACGAGCAGTACTTC. The chain couples TRBV29-1 to TRBJ2-7, with 9 nucleotides matching TRBD1. Germline CDR1 reads SQVTM; CDR2 reads ANQGSEA. The CDR3 totals 15 residues. J was trimmed by 4 bases and V by 6 bases; bases with no gene match: 13.

There are a few counts of this clone. The V gene is TRBV7-9, the J gene TRBJ1-1; D unresolved. V lost 5 bases and J lost 1, with 8 bases in between. Germline CDR1 SEHNR, CDR2 FQNEAQ (reference sequence). The CDR3 extends over 13 amino acids. In DNA, the CDR3 is TGTGCCAGCAGCCTCGAAGAGAACACTGAAGCTTTCTTT. It translates to CASSLEENTEAFF.

This chain uses TRBV7-2 with TRBJ1-6, with TRBD1 identical over 8 bases. The CDR3 contains 17 residues. Germline CDR1 SGHTA, CDR2 FQGNSA. V lost 6 bases, J lost 4 bases, and 11 bases stayed unmatched. The CDR3 protein is CASSPRGQALYNSPLHF. In DNA, the CDR3 is TGTGCCAGCAGTCCTCGGGGACAGGCCCTTTATAATTCACCCCTCCACTTT.

J is TRBJ2-5 and V is TRBV14; D tentatively fits TRBD1 or TRBD2 (5 bases each). Germline V gene sequence: CDR1 SGHDN, CDR2 FVKESK. The CDR3 has 15 residues. The V gene lost 4 bases and the J gene lost 4 bases, with 16 bases spanning the gap. In nucleotides, the CDR3 is TGTGCCAGCAGCCCAGTTTTGGGGACGACAGAGACCCAGTACTTC. This translates into CASSPVLGTTETQYF.

The rearrangement uses TRBV7-2 and TRBJ2-5; D is unresolved. Germline assignment: CDR1 SGHTA and CDR2 FQGNSA. This CDR3 has 13 amino acids. V was shortened by 2 bases and J by 7 bases, with 11 bases between the two germline ends. For the CDR3, the DNA is TGTGCCAGCAGCTTAAAAGGTGTGGGGACCCAGTACTTC. It codes for CASSLKGVGTQYF.

The chain links TRBV5-8 to TRBJ2-1, with TRBD1 matching over 8 bases. V was clipped by 4 bases and J by 0 bases; unmatched bases: 3. Germline CDR1 and CDR2: SGHTS and YDEGEE. The CDR3 is 15 residues long. The chain's CDR3 is CASSRGTGSYNEQFF. CDR3 DNA: TGTGCCAGCAGCCGCGGGACAGGCTCCTACAATGAGCAGTTCTTC.

The chain joins TRBV7-2 to TRBJ1-3, with D perhaps TRBD1 (6 bases). Germline V lookup: CDR1 SGHTA, CDR2 FQGNSA. Trimming left V 6 bases short and J 0 bases short, with 12 bases between. The CDR3 loop spans 15 amino acids. CDR3 protein: CASSLTGISGNTIYF. The CDR3 DNA reads as TGTGCCAGCAGTCTTACAGGGATCTCTGGAAACACCATATATTTT.